This TCR beta chain appears in the sequencing data of a study of cytomegalovirus exposure and HLA in healthy donors. Only a few counts were recorded for this clone. No antigen is known for it. With 0 bases clipped from V and 7 bases from J, the junction kept 19 bases outside the gene matches. CDR3 size: 20 residues. Germline V gene data show CDR1 as SGHNT and CDR2 as YYREEE (reference sequence). Amplification used 60 Vbeta primers and 13 Jbeta primers. TCRdb's copy holds only in-frame clones and misses some; the assay was immunoSEQ multiplex PCR. The sample records around 170,000 clones, almost 80% being singletons. Study results and limitations: Immune exposure information comprised only CMV serostatus. Researchers left out some V segments, among them TRBV6-2 and TRBV6-3, as indistinguishable. Later analysis demonstrated an association between a missense DCLRE1C variant and TCR beta V- and J-gene trimming.

The chain carries TRBV5-4 and TRBJ2-7, with TRBD2 identical over 13 bases. The sample was PBMCs. The source is a male donor in good health and CMV-seronegative. Here the CDR3 reads CASSLGAGLAGVTLSREQYF. The CDR3 nucleotides read TGTGCCAGCAGCTTGGGCGCTGGACTAGCGGGAGTAACCCTCTCGCGAGAGCAGTACTTC.